This T cell receptor (beta chain) derives from a study of T-cell memory formation after mild COVID-19. This clonotype was recorded a few times. TCRdb passed the 5' RACE reads through MiXCR, listing each CDR3 protein once. The data show hundreds of thousands of distinct CDR3 sequences, roughly 18% seen once. The CDR3 length is 12 residues. Germline values: CDR1 DFQATT, CDR2 SNEGSKA (reference sequence). V gave up 4 bases and J gave up 3 bases, with 10 bases separating them. The receptor was derived from an adult woman who had mild COVID-19 (a few samples of this study predate the infection). Cell type and time point are not known. The sequenced sample consisted of PBMCs or a T cell subset sorted from them (not recorded which). This chain joins TRBV20-1 and TRBJ2-7; D unclear. CDR3 sequence (DNA): TGCAGTGCTACCCTCTACGACTACGAGCAGTACTTC. It yields the protein CSATLYDYEQYF.